Below, 5 T cell receptor beta chains from the same sample are listed, as sequenced in a study of T cells in women clearing cervical HPV infection. TCRdb keeps only in-frame clones here, not all; method: immunoSEQ multiplex PCR. The ten top clones account for less than 7.5%, within a sample of over 30,000 clones. The sequencing input was blood buffy coat. The receptor source for this set is a woman between 18 and 75 years old with a cervical HPV16 infection that either progressed to CIN3+ or cleared (not recorded which).

To note about this clone: From the germline J gene comes the end of the CDR3, since the read stops 3 residues before it. The chain couples TRBV29-1 to TRBJ2-3, with D possibly being TRBD1 (6 bases). Germline values: CDR1 SQVTM, CDR2 ANQGSEA. The length of the CDR3 is 14 residues. The CDR3 bases that were read are TGCAGCGTTGAATTCCGGGACAAGCAAGAGACG. It encodes CSVEFRDKQET. The full CDR3 is CSVEFRDKQETQYF.

Regarding this clone: The CDR3 end lies 3 residues beyond the end of the read and is filled in from the germline J gene. The J gene is TRBJ1-2, the V gene TRBV2, with a weak D call TRBD1 (6 bases). V was trimmed by 10 bases and J by 2 bases, leaving 11 bases between them. Germline loops: CDR1 SNHLY, CDR2 FYNNEI. There are 12 residues in the CDR3. CDR3 region: CATRTVNYGYTF. CDR3 DNA, as far as it was read: TGTGCCACGAGGACAGTAAACTATGGC.

Regarding this clone: Sequencing ends 3 residues short of the CDR3 end; the germline J gene provides the rest. The gene calls are TRBV13 and TRBJ1-2, with TRBD1 as a possible D gene (5 bases). This CDR3 is 17 amino acids long. Germline V lookup: CDR1 PRHDT, CDR2 FYEKMQ (reference sequence). The sequenced part of the CDR3 DNA is TGTGCCAGCAGCTTTCGACTAGCGGGGCCCCACACAGATACC. It translates to CASSFRLAGPHTDT. The whole CDR3 sequence reads CASSFRLAGPHTDTYTF.

Notes on this clone: The read stops 3 residues short of the end of the CDR3; the missing end is completed from the germline J gene. The rearrangement links TRBV9 to TRBJ2-2; D is perhaps TRBD2 (6 bases). The germline CDR1 and CDR2 sequences are SGDLS and YYNGEE. This CDR3 comprises 15 residues. V dropped 0 bases and J dropped 5 bases, with 11 bases sitting between them. The sequenced part of the CDR3 DNA is TGTGCCAGCAGCGTAGGTGGGAGCGGGACCGGGGAG. Protein sequence: CASSVGGSGTGE. The whole CDR3 sequence is CASSVGGSGTGELFF.

As to this clone: The read halts 3 residues ahead of the CDR3 end, with the missing end drawn from the germline J gene. This chain uses TRBV10-3 with TRBJ2-3; tentatively, D is TRBD2 (6 bases). This CDR3 is 15 amino acids long. V lost 0 bases to trimming and J lost 2 bases, with 9 bases between them. CDR1 and CDR2 from the germline V gene are ENHRY and SYGVKD. Partial CDR3 DNA: TGTGCCATCAGTGAGTCGGAGGGACTCACAGATACG. Translation: CAISESEGLTDT. The whole CDR3 protein is CAISESEGLTDTQYF.